This T cell receptor (beta chain) appears in the sequencing data of a study of spatial heterogeneity in lung cancer. Notes on the study in general: Ubiquitous, expanded tumor-derived TCRs were more frequently observed in blood at resection than at follow-up.

CDR1 and CDR2 (germline): MNHEY, SVGEGT. CDR3 length: 15 residues. Trimming removed 6 bases from V and 5 bases from J; junction bases left unmatched: 7. Time point indicated: sample taken at primary tumor resection. Whole RNA obtained from tumor, nontumor lung or frozen PBMC underwent sequencing without sorting. MiXCR, run by TCRdb on the 5' RACE reads, gives a single entry per CDR3 protein. The sample lists over 10,000 distinct CDR3 sequences, less than 15% seen once, with approximately 35% in the top ten. This clonotype was found many times. Its antigen is unknown. The sequencing here drew on PBMCs, taken at surgery. The receptor was isolated from a male donor with early-stage non-small cell lung cancer. The chain combines TRBV6-2 or TRBV6-3 with TRBJ2-2; 9 bases fit TRBD1. DNA for the CDR3: TGTGCCAGCAGCCGCGGACAGGGGCGAACCGGGGAGCTGTTTTTT. This translates into CASSRGQGRTGELFF.